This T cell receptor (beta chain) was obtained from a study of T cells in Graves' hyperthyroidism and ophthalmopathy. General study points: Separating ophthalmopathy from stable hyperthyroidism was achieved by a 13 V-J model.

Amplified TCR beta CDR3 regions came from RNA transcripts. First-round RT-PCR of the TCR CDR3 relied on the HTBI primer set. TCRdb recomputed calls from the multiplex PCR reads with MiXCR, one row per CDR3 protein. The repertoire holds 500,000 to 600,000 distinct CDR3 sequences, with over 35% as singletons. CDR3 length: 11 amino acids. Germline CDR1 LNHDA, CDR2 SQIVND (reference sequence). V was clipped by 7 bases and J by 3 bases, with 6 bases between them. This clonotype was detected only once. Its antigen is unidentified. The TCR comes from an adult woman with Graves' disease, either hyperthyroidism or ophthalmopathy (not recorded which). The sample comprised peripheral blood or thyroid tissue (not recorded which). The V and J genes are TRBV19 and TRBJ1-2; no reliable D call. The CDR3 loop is CASMVHYGYTF. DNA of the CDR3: TGTGCCAGTATGGTCCACTATGGCTACACCTTC.